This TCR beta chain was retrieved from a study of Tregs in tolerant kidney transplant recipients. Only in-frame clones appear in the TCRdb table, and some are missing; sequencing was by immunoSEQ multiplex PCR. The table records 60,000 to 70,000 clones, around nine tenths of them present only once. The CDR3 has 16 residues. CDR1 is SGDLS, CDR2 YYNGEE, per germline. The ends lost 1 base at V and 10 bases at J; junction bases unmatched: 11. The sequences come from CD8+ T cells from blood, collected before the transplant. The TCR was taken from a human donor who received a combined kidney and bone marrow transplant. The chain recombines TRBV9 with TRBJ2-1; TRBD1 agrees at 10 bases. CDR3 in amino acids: CASSVPRTGGLGEQFF. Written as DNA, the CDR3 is TGTGCCAGCAGCGTACCTCGGACAGGGGGTTTAGGCGAGCAGTTCTTC.